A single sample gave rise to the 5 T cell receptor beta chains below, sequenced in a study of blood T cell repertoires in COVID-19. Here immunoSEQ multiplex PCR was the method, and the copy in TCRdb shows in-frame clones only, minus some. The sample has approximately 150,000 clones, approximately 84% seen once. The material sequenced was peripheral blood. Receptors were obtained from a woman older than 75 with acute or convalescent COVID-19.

CDR3 sequence: CATSSGLAGGFNEQFF. In DNA form, the CDR3 reads TGTGCCACCAGCAGTGGGCTAGCGGGAGGTTTCAATGAGCAGTTCTTC. This chain uses TRBV15 with TRBJ2-1; 11 bases are shared with TRBD2. With 3 bases clipped from V and 6 bases from J, the junction kept 7 bases outside the gene matches. The CDR3 runs 16 residues. Looked up from germline, CDR1 is LNHNV and CDR2 is YYDKDF (reference sequence).

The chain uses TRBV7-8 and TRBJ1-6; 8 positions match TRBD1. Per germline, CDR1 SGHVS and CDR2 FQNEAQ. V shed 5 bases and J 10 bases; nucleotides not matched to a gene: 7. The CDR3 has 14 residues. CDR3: CASSRDRGGSPLHF. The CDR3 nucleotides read TGTGCCAGCAGCCGAGACAGGGGTGGGTCACCCCTCCACTTT. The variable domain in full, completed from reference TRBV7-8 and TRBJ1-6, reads GAGVSQSPRYKVAKRGQDVALRCDPISGHVSLFWYQQALGQGPEFLTYFQNEAQLDKSGLPSDRFFAERPEGSVSTLKIQRTQQEDSAVYLCASSRDRGGSPLHFGNGTRLTVT.

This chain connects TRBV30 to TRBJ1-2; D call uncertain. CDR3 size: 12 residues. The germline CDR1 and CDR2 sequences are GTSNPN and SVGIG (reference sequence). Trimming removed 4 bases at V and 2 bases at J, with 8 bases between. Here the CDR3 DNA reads TGTGCCTGGAACCCGGGAAACTATGGCTACACCTTC. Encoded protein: CAWNPGNYGYTF.

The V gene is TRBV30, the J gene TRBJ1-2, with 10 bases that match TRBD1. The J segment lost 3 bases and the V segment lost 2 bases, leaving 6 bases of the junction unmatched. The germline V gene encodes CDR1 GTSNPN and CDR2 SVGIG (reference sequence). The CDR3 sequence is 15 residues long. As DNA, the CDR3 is TGTGCCTGGAGTTTCCCGGGACAGGGGTACTATGGCTACACCTTC. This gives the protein CAWSFPGQGYYGYTF.

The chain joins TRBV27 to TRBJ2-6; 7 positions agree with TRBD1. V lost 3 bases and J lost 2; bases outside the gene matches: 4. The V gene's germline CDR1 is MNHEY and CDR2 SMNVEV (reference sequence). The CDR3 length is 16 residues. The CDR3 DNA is TGTGCCAGCAGTTTCAGGCAGGGGGCTGGGGCCAACGTCCTGACTTTC. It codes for CASSFRQGAGANVLTF.